This T cell receptor beta chain stems from a study of blood T cell repertoires in COVID-19. About the study: The United States, Italy and Spain supplied acute and convalescent COVID-19 samples. Sources were T cells, B-cell-depleted T cells, or PBMCs; the material itself was cDNA or gDNA.

The Seattle patients, enrolled during active infection, were followed longitudinally. TCRdb's table, derived via immunoSEQ multiplex PCR, lists solely in-frame clones and lacks some. Among over 150,000 clones listed, nearly 90% were seen once. V trimming: 4 bases; J trimming: 7 bases; junction bases outside the gene matches: 7. This CDR3 region has 14 residues. Germline CDR1 is SEHNR and CDR2 is FQNEAQ (reference sequence). The gene calls are TRBV7-9 and TRBJ2-1; TRBD2 agrees at 7 bases. The sequence was obtained from a man between 50 and 59 years old with COVID-19, enrolled during active disease. Sequenced material: peripheral blood. CDR3 sequence reads: CASSSSGTTNEQFF. For the CDR3, the DNA is TGTGCCAGCAGCTCCTCCGGGACTACAAATGAGCAGTTCTTC. Together with reference TRBV7-9 and TRBJ2-1, the CDR3 gives the full variable domain: DTGVSQNPRHKITKRGQNVTFRCDPISEHNRLYWYRQTLGQGPEFLTYFQNEAQLEKSRLLSDRFSAERPKGSFSTLEIQRTEQGDSAMYLCASSSSGTTNEQFFGPGTRLTVL.